This entry describes one T cell receptor (beta chain). Its target antigen remains unknown. Receptor amplification or capture employed 5' RACE. Each TCR library was prepared from around 3,400 ng of total RNA. For each sample, cDNA synthesis with SMARTScribe reverse transcriptase was split into eight separate reactions. Unique molecular identifiers containing a 6-nucleotide sample barcode were introduced through template switching during cDNA synthesis. Amplification of TCRalpha and TCRbeta cDNA involved two nested PCRs of approximately 17 and 9 cycles, and each PCR was followed by bead purification. Before amplification, the cDNA was both treated with uracil DNA-glycosylase and purified with the QIAquick PCR purification kit. In the second PCR, Illumina TruSeq-compatible adapters and sample-specific barcodes were added. TapeStation and Qubit were used to check library quality and concentration, and 5 ng of each library was pooled. Sequencing of pooled libraries was carried out on an Illumina HiSeq2500 single-index Rapid Run using 2 x 100 bp reads and custom sequencing primers. The source study handled its data this way. UMI-based consensus assembly with MiGEC version 1.2.6 was used to correct PCR and sequencing errors. MiXCR version 2.1.1 was used to carry out V(D)J alignment, clonotype assembly and CDR3 extraction. Normalisation of gene usage, clonotype sharing and MAIT/NKT TCR abundance was achieved by analysing the top 1000, 10 000 and 20 000 clonotypes per sample. Diversity was computed as the inverse Simpson index with the vegan R package after downsampling to 27 000 UMIs. Paired Mann-Whitney U tests were applied to discordant twin pairs, and Benjamini-Hochberg correction was used for multiple testing. TCRdb reprocessed the public reads and reports one entry per CDR3 protein sequence, without DNA. Clone size and V and J calls follow TCRdb, not the original study. Per the sample table, the count is about 450,000 distinct CDR3 sequences. Roughly 2.2% of the sample rests with the top ten.

From each donor, an approximately 2.6 ml peripheral blood sample was collected into PAXgene tubes and kept at -80 degrees C. Without T cell sorting, total RNA was isolated from whole blood using the PAXgene blood miRNA kit on an automated QIAcube. Peripheral blood from monozygotic twin pairs, either concordant or discordant for inflammatory bowel disease, underwent deep TCRalpha and TCRbeta repertoire profiling that used unique molecular barcoding. Smoking habits were recorded for all twin pairs, and individuals were classified as current, former or never smokers. From its cysteine to its phenylalanine, the CDR3 spans 12 amino acids. No coding sequence is recorded. The germline V gene encodes CDR1 SGHRS and CDR2 YFSETQ. The sample is drawn from a study of monozygotic twins with inflammatory bowel disease (dated by TCRdb to between 2019 and 2020). With respect to the entire study: The complete study included approximately 28 monozygotic twin pairs: 19 IBD-discordant Danish pairs and nine German pairs, of which four were IBD-concordant and five were IBD-discordant. Disease-associated traits were sought mainly through comparisons between IBD patients and their genetically identical healthy co-twins within discordant pairs. Each individual had, on average, about 151 000 unique TCRalpha sequences and 181 000 unique TCRbeta sequences available for analysis.

Findings and caveats that apply to the study as a whole: IBD patients had lower TCRbeta repertoire diversity, measured by the inverse Simpson index, than their healthy co-twins. Background noise and inter-individual variability may have been introduced into the repertoires by the differing immunosuppressive treatments among patients. No single strong signal or clonotype linked to IBD turned up in the results, so the idea that one exists was not supported. Compared with healthy twins, IBD patients had fewer clonotypes in common with other individuals, a difference most pronounced in patients showing signs of disease activity. Different T cell subtypes could not be distinguished in the analysis. Repertoire similarity did not differ between concordant and discordant twins, possibly due to limited statistical power.

The specimen sequenced was blood. Recombination connected TRBV5-1 to TRBJ2-7; as DNA is missing, the TRBD1 call by TCRdb cannot be tested. The origin of this receptor is a human donor with ulcerative colitis or Crohn's disease, or a healthy co-twin of an affected twin (not recorded which). For the CDR3, the sequence is CASSFQGYEQYF.